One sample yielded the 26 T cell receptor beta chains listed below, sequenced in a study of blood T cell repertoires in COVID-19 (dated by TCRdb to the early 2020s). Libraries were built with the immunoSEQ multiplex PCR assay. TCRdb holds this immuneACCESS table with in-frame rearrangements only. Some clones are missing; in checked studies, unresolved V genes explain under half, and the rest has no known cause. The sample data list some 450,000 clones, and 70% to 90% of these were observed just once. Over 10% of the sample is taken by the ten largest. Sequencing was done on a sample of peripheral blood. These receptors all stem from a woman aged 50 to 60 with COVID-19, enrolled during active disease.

The DNA of the CDR3 is TGTGCCAGTAGTGGACCGTCGGGACAGGGTGCCAATCAGCCCCAGCATTTT. This sequence encodes CASSGPSGQGANQPQHF. The chain joins TRBV19 to TRBJ1-5; 9 bases match TRBD1. The germline gives CDR1 LNHDA, CDR2 SQIVND (reference sequence). This CDR3 comprises 17 residues. V dropped 5 bases and J dropped 3; count of bases not matched to a gene: 11.

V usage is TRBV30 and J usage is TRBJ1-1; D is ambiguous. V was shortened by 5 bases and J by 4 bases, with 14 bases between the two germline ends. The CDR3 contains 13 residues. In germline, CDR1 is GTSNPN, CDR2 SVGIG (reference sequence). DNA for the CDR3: TGTGCCTGGGGGGTGGGTTCGGGCACTGAAGCTTTCTTT. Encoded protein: CAWGVGSGTEAFF.

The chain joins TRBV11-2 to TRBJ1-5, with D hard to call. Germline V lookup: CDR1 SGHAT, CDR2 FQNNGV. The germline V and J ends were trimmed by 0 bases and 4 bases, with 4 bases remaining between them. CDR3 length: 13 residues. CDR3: CASSLDRNQPQHF. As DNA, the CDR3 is TGTGCCAGCAGCTTAGACCGGAATCAGCCCCAGCATTTT.

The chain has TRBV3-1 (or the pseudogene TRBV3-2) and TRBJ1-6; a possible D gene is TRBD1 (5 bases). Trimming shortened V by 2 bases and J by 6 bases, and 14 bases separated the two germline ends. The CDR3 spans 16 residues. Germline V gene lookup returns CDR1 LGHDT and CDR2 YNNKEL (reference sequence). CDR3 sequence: CASSQSGGGSNSPLHF. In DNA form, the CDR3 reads TGTGCCAGCAGCCAAAGCGGGGGAGGAAGTAATTCACCCCTCCACTTT.

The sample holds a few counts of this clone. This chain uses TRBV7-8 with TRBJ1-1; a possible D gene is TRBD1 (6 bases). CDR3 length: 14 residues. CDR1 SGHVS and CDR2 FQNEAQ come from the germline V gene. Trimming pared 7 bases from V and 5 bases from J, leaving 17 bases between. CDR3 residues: CASTLGAGETEAFF. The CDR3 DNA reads TGTGCCAGCACCCTGGGGGCCGGGGAGACTGAAGCTTTCTTT.

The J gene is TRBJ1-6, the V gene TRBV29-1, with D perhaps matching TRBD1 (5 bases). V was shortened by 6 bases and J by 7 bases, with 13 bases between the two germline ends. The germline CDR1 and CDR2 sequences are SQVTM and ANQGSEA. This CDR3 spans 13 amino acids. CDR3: CSVRGRENSPLHF. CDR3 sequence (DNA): TGCAGCGTGAGGGGACGGGAGAATTCACCCCTCCACTTT.

CDR3 nucleotide sequence: TGTGCCAGCAGCCCGATAGGGGGGGGGCACAATGAGCAGTTCTTC. Residues: CASSPIGGGHNEQFF. The chain is built from TRBV3-1 (or the pseudogene TRBV3-2) and TRBJ2-1; D is possibly TRBD2 (7 bases). Trimming took off 4 bases at V and 5 bases at J, with 15 bases between the two ends. Looked up from germline, CDR1 is LGHDT and CDR2 is YNNKEL (reference sequence). This CDR3 is built from 15 residues.

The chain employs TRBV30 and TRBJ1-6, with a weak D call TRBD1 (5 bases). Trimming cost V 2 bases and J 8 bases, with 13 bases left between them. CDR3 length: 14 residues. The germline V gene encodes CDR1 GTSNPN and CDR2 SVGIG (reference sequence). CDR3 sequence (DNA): TGTGCCTGGAGTAGGGGCAGGGTGGATTCACCCCTCCACTTT. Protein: CAWSRGRVDSPLHF.

CDR3 protein: CASSLTGRKNEKLFF. DNA of the CDR3: TGTGCCAGCAGCTTGACAGGGCGGAAGAATGAAAAACTGTTTTTT. The genes are TRBV5-4 and TRBJ1-4; D is possibly TRBD1 (6 bases). Between the trimmed V and J ends, which lost 1 base and 5 bases, there was a span of 12 bases. The length of the CDR3 is 15 residues. Germline CDR1 reads SGHNT; CDR2 reads YYREEE (reference sequence). The whole variable domain, filled in from reference TRBV5-4 and TRBJ1-4, reads ETGVTQSPTHLIKTRGQQVTLRCSSQSGHNTVSWYQQALGQGPQFIFQYYREEENGRGNFPPRFSGLQFPNYSSELNVNALELDDSALYLCASSLTGRKNEKLFFGSGTQLSVL.

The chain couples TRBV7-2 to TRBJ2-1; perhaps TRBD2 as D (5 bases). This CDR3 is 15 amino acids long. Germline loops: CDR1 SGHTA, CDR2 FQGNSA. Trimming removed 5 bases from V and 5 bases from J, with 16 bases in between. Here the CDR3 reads CASSPMPQRDNEQFF. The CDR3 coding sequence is TGTGCCAGCAGCCCGATGCCGCAGAGGGACAATGAGCAGTTCTTC.

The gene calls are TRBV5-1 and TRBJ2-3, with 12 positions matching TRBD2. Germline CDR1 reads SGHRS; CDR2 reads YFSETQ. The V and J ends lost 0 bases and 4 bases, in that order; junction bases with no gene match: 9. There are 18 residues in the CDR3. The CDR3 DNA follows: TGCGCCAGCAGCTTGGAGCCTAGCGGGGGGGCCGGGGCAGATACGCAGTATTTT. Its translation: CASSLEPSGGAGADTQYF.

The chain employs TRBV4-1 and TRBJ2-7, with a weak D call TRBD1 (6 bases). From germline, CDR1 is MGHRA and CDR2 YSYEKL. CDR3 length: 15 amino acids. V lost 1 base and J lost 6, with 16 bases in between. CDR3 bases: TGCGCCAGCAGCCAAGTGGCGGCAGGGGTAGGCGAGCAGTACTTC. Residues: CASSQVAAGVGEQYF.

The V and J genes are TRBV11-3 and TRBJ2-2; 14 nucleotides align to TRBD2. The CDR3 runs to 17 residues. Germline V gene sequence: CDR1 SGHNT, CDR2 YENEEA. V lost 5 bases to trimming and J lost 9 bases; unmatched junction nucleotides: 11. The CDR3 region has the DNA TGTGCCAGCAGCCCCCAAGGGGGACTAGCGGGGGAAAGGGAGCTGTTTTTT. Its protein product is CASSPQGGLAGERELFF.

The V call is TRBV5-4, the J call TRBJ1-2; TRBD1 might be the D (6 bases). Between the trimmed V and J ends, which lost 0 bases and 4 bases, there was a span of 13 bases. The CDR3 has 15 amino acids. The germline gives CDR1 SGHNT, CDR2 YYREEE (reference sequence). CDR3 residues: CASSLVPGVIYGYTF. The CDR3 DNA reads TGTGCCAGCAGCTTGGTGCCAGGGGTAATCTATGGCTACACCTTC.

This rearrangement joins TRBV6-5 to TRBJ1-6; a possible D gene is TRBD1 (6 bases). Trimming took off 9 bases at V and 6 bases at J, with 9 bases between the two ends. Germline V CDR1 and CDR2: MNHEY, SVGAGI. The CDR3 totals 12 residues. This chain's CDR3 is CASGQINSPLHF. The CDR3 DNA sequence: TGTGCCAGTGGACAGATTAATTCACCCCTCCACTTT.

This CDR3 is CASKTSGGTDTQYF. Here the CDR3 DNA reads TGTGCCAGTAAGACTAGCGGGGGTACGGATACGCAGTATTTT. The rearrangement joins TRBV19 to TRBJ2-3, with TRBD2 matching 12 bases. The V segment lost 7 bases and the J segment 6 bases; nucleotides outside the gene matches: 5. From germline, CDR1 is LNHDA and CDR2 SQIVND (reference sequence). This CDR3 has 14 residues.

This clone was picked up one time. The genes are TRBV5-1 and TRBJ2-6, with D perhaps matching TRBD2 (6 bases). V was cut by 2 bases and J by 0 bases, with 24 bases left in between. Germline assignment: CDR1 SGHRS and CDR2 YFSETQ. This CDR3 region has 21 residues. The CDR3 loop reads CASSLLSGTYREASGANVLTF. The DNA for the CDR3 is TGCGCCAGCAGCTTATTATCCGGGACTTACCGTGAGGCCTCTGGGGCCAACGTCCTGACTTTC.

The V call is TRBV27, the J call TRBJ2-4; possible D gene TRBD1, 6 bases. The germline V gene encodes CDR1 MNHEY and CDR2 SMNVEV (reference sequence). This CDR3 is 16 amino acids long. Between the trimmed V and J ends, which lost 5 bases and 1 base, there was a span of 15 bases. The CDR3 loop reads CASSPQGSWAKNIQYF. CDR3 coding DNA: TGTGCCAGCAGTCCGCAGGGGAGTTGGGCCAAAAACATTCAGTACTTC.

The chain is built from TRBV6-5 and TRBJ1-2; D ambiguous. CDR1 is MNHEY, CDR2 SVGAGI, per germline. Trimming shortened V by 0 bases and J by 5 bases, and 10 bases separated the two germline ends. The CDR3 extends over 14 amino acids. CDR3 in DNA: TGTGCCAGCAGTTACTCCAGACGGAGTTATGGCTACACCTTC. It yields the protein CASSYSRRSYGYTF.

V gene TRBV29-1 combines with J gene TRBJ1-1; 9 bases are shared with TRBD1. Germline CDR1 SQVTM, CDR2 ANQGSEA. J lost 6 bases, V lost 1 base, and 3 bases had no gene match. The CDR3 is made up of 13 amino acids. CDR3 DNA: TGCAGCGTTGAAGTTACAGGGGGCCCTGAAGCTTTCTTT. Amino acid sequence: CSVEVTGGPEAFF.

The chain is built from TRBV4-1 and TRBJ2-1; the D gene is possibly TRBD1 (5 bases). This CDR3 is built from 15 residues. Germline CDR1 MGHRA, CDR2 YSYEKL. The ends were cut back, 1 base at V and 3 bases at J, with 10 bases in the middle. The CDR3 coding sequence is TGCGCCAGCAGCCAAGGTGGGGCAGACTACAATGAGCAGTTCTTC. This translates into CASSQGGADYNEQFF.

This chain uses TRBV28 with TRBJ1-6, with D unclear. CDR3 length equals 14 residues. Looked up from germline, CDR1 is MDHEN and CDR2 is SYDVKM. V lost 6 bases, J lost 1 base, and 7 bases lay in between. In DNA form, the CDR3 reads TGTGCCAGCAGGAGGAGGTCCTATAATTCACCCCTCCACTTT. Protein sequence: CASRRRSYNSPLHF.

CDR3 region: CASRQPVAPLEQYF. As DNA, the CDR3 is TGTGCCAGCAGACAGCCAGTCGCTCCCCTCGAGCAGTACTTC. The chain uses TRBV6-5 and TRBJ2-7; D remains unclear. The CDR3 has 14 residues. Germline loops: CDR1 MNHEY, CDR2 SVGAGI. V lost 6 bases, J lost 6 bases, and 18 bases lay in between.

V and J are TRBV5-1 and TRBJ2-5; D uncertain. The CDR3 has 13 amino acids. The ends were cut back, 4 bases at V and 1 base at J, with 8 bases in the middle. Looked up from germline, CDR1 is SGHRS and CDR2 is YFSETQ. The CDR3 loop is CASSREVQETQYF. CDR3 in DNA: TGCGCCAGCAGCCGCGAGGTCCAAGAGACCCAGTACTTC.

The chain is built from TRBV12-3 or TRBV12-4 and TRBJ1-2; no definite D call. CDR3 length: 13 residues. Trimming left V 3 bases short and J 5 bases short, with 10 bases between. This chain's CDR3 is CASSFEGLYGYTF. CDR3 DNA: TGTGCCAGCAGTTTCGAGGGCCTTTATGGCTACACCTTC.

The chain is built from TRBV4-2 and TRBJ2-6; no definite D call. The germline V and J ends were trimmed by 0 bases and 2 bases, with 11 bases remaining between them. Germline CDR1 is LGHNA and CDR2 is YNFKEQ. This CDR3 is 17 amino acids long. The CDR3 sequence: CASSQDLAVPGANVLTF. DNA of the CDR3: TGTGCCAGCAGCCAAGATCTCGCAGTTCCTGGGGCCAACGTCCTGACTTTC.